This is a list of T cell receptor beta chains from one sample in a study of blood T cell repertoires in COVID-19. Method: immunoSEQ multiplex PCR; TCRdb's copy keeps in-frame clones and lacks some. Here the sample spans about 120,000 clones, nearly 90% being singletons. Input material: peripheral blood. The origin of the receptors is a woman older than 75 with acute or convalescent COVID-19. CDR3s include the opening cysteine and the closing phenylalanine or tryptophan. The D gene is left open where the match is weak. Not every row has a clone size; where given, it reads once, few, many or a size class.

clone size: .; J gene: TRBJ2-7; V gene: TRBV18; D gene: .; CDR3 length: 12; CDR3 DNA: TGTGCCAGCTCACCAGGACTGGGGGAGCAGTACTTC; CDR3 protein: CASSPGLGEQYF
clone size: .; J gene: TRBJ2-1; V gene: TRBV7-6; D gene: TRBD2; CDR3 length: 13; CDR3 DNA: TGTGCCAGCAGCTTAGGGGGGGGCAATGAGCAGTTCTTC; CDR3 protein: CASSLGGGNEQFF
clone size: .; J gene: TRBJ1-3; V gene: TRBV6-2/TRBV6-3; D gene: .; CDR3 length: 16; CDR3 DNA: TGTGCCAGCAGTAATCCGACCGGGGGATTAGAGAACACCATATATTTT; CDR3 protein: CASSNPTGGLENTIYF
clone size: .; J gene: TRBJ1-3; V gene: TRBV28; D gene: TRBD1; CDR3 length: 14; CDR3 DNA: TGTGCCAGCAGTTTTGCAGGGGGTAGGGACACCATATATTTT; CDR3 protein: CASSFAGGRDTIYF
clone size: .; J gene: TRBJ1-3; V gene: TRBV10-3; D gene: .; CDR3 length: 15; CDR3 DNA: TGTGCCATCAGTGAGCGGGACAACTCTGGAAACACCATATATTTT; CDR3 protein: CAISERDNSGNTIYF
clone size: .; J gene: TRBJ2-7; V gene: TRBV28; D gene: .; CDR3 length: 14; CDR3 DNA: TGTGCCAGCATTCCGGGACATTCCTCCTACGAGCAGTACTTC; CDR3 protein: CASIPGHSSYEQYF
clone size: .; J gene: TRBJ1-2; V gene: TRBV4-3; D gene: .; CDR3 length: 16; CDR3 DNA: TGCGCCAGCAGCCAAGTGGGAACAGGGTGGAACTATGGCTACACCTTC; CDR3 protein: CASSQVGTGWNYGYTF
clone size: .; J gene: TRBJ1-1; V gene: TRBV7-9; D gene: TRBD1; CDR3 length: 17; CDR3 DNA: TGTGCCAGCAGCTTAGAGGGGGGGACAGGGGTAAGCACTGAAGCTTTCTTT; CDR3 protein: CASSLEGGTGVSTEAFF
clone size: .; J gene: TRBJ2-7; V gene: TRBV5-1; D gene: .; CDR3 length: 15; CDR3 DNA: TGCGCCAGCAGCCTGCATGAGGGGGTACCCTACGAGCAGTACTTC; CDR3 protein: CASSLHEGVPYEQYF
clone size: .; J gene: TRBJ2-3; V gene: TRBV2; D gene: TRBD2; CDR3 length: 19; CDR3 DNA: TGTGCCAGCCCCCGTGATGAAACTAGCGGGTCTCCTTCCGCAGATACGCAGTATTTT; CDR3 protein: CASPRDETSGSPSADTQYF
clone size: .; J gene: TRBJ1-5; V gene: TRBV10-3; D gene: .; CDR3 length: 13; CDR3 DNA: TGTGCCATCAGTGAGTCGAGTAATCAGCCCCAGCATTTT; CDR3 protein: CAISESSNQPQHF
clone size: .; J gene: TRBJ2-3; V gene: TRBV7-3; D gene: TRBD1; CDR3 length: 14; CDR3 DNA: TGTGCCAGCTCAATGACAGGGGGCGCAGATACGCAGTATTTT; CDR3 protein: CASSMTGGADTQYF
clone size: .; J gene: TRBJ1-6; V gene: TRBV24-1; D gene: TRBD1; CDR3 length: 18; CDR3 DNA: TGTGCCACCAGTGATTCACCGGGACAGGAAACTATAAATTCACCCCTCCACTTT; CDR3 protein: CATSDSPGQETINSPLHF
clone size: .; J gene: TRBJ1-5; V gene: TRBV7-2; D gene: .; CDR3 length: 15; CDR3 DNA: TGTGCCAGCAGCTTAGGGCAGGGAATGGGGCAGCCCCAGCATTTT; CDR3 protein: CASSLGQGMGQPQHF
clone size: .; J gene: TRBJ2-1; V gene: TRBV5-1; D gene: TRBD2; CDR3 length: 18; CDR3 DNA: TGCGCCAGCAGCTCCGGGACTAGCGGGGGGTTATCCTACAATGAGCAGTTCTTC; CDR3 protein: CASSSGTSGGLSYNEQFF
clone size: .; J gene: TRBJ1-2; V gene: TRBV9; D gene: .; CDR3 length: 12; CDR3 DNA: TGTGCCAGCAGCGTAGAGCTCGGTGGCTACACCTTC; CDR3 protein: CASSVELGGYTF
clone size: .; J gene: TRBJ1-6; V gene: TRBV15; D gene: .; CDR3 length: 13; CDR3 DNA: TGTGCCACCGCCGGGACAAGCTATTCACCCCTCCACTTT; CDR3 protein: CATAGTSYSPLHF
clone size: .; J gene: TRBJ2-2; V gene: TRBV2; D gene: .; CDR3 length: 16; CDR3 DNA: TGTGCCAGCAGTGGAGGTCGGCTAGCTATGGACGGGGAGCTGTTTTTT; CDR3 protein: CASSGGRLAMDGELFF
clone size: .; J gene: TRBJ1-3; V gene: TRBV5-1; D gene: .; CDR3 length: 12; CDR3 DNA: TGCGCCAGCAGCCTAGAGACAGGCACCATATATTTT; CDR3 protein: CASSLETGTIYF
clone size: once; J gene: TRBJ1-2; V gene: TRBV5-1; D gene: TRBD1; CDR3 length: 12; CDR3 DNA: TGCGCCAGCAGGACAGGGGGATTTGGCTACACCTTC; CDR3 protein: CASRTGGFGYTF
clone size: .; J gene: TRBJ1-5; V gene: TRBV4-1; D gene: .; CDR3 length: 18; CDR3 DNA: TGCGCCAGCAGCCAAGAAGGAGCAGGGGCCCGTAGCAATCAGCCCCAGCATTTT; CDR3 protein: CASSQEGAGARSNQPQHF
clone size: .; J gene: TRBJ1-5; V gene: TRBV5-6; D gene: TRBD1; CDR3 length: 14; CDR3 DNA: TGTGCCAGCAGCCCGGAGGGACAGGGGGGGCCCCAGCATTTT; CDR3 protein: CASSPEGQGGPQHF
clone size: .; J gene: TRBJ1-6; V gene: TRBV7-2; D gene: .; CDR3 length: 16; CDR3 DNA: TGTGCCAGCAGCTTAGAAGGACAAATTTCGAATTCACCCCTCCACTTT; CDR3 protein: CASSLEGQISNSPLHF